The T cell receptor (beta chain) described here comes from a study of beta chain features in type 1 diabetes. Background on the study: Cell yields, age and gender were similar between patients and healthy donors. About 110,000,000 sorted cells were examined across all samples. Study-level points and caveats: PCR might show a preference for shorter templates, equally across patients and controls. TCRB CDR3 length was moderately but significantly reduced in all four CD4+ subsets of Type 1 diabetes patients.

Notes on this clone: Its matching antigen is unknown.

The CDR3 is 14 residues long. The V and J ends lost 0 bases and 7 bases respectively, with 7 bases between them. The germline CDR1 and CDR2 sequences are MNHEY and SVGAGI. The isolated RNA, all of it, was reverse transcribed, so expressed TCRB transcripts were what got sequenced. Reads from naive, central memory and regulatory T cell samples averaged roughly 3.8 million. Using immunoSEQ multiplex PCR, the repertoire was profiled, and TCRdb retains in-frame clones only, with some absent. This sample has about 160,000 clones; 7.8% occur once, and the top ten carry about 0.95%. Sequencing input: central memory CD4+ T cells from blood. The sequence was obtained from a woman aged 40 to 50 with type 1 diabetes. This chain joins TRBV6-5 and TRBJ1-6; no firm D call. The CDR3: CASSYSRQNSPLHF. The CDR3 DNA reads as TGTGCCAGCAGTTACTCGAGACAAAATTCACCCCTCCACTTT.